This T cell receptor (beta chain) came from a study of graft-versus-host responses after intestinal transplantation. Graft tissue was processed to release intraepithelial and lamina propria lymphocytes. The length of the CDR3 is 15 residues. Germline CDR1 SNHLY, CDR2 FYNNEI. V dropped 3 bases and J dropped 2; count of bases not matched to a gene: 4. Study results and caveats: GvH clones detected in recipient marrow included some appearing first in ileum or blood.

Clones were read by immunoSEQ multiplex PCR, and TCRdb kept only the in-frame ones, dropping some. The data show about 37,000 clones, approximately 86% seen once. On this clone itself: Its antigen remains unknown.

This clonotype originated in a human patient who received an intestinal transplant, so some T cells may come from the graft donor. The sample here was ileum tissue, taken roughly 200 days after intestinal transplant. The V call is TRBV2, the J call TRBJ2-5, with 9 positions matching TRBD2. This CDR3 is CASSEWAGGQETQYF. CDR3 in DNA: TGTGCCAGCAGTGAGTGGGCGGGGGGGCAAGAGACCCAGTACTTC.